Listed below are T cell receptor beta chains from one sample, sequenced in a study of blood T cell repertoires in COVID-19. TCRdb keeps only in-frame clones here, not all; method: immunoSEQ multiplex PCR. Of about 250,000 clones listed, 87% were seen once; the top ten hold 2.5% to 3%. Sequenced sample: PBMCs or T cells enriched from blood (not recorded which). The receptors come from a woman aged 25 to 45 with acute COVID-19. The CDR3 runs from the conserved cysteine through the conserved F or W. The order of the fields is CDR3 DNA, CDR3 protein, clone size, D gene, V gene, J gene. D genes are given only for firm matches. Size values are once, few and many counts, or a class for expanded clones, and some rows have none.

DNA: TGCGCCAGCAGTGTAGGACAGGGAAACACTGAAGCTTTCTTT; CDR3: CASSVGQGNTEAFF; size: NA; D: TRBD1; V: TRBV5-1; J: TRBJ1-1
DNA: TGTGCCTGGAGTGTAGGGAAGAGGGGGTATGAGCAGTTCTTC; CDR3: CAWSVGKRGYEQFF; size: NA; D: NA; V: TRBV30; J: TRBJ2-1
DNA: TGCGCCAGCAGTCACCGCCAGCGGGGCGGGGAGCTGTTTTTT; CDR3: CASSHRQRGGELFF; size: once; D: TRBD2; V: TRBV23-1; J: TRBJ2-2
DNA: TGCGCCAGCAGCTTGGAAGGAGCGGCGGGGGGCGGGGAGCTGTTTTTT; CDR3: CASSLEGAAGGGELFF; size: NA; D: TRBD2; V: TRBV5-1; J: TRBJ2-2
DNA: TGTGCCAGCAGCTCAGGGGGCGCGAGTAATTCACCCCTCCACTTT; CDR3: CASSSGGASNSPLHF; size: NA; D: TRBD1; V: TRBV7-9; J: TRBJ1-6
DNA: TGTGCCAGCAGCGACGACAGGGAGGATGAAAAACTGTTTTTT; CDR3: CASSDDREDEKLFF; size: NA; D: TRBD1; V: TRBV9; J: TRBJ1-4
DNA: TGTGCCAGCAGCGAGATAAGAGCGGGGGAAGAGACCCAGTACTTC; CDR3: CASSEIRAGEETQYF; size: once; D: TRBD2; V: TRBV5-6; J: TRBJ2-5
DNA: TGTGCCAGCACCGGGACAGGGTCGGGAGTGATGAACACTGAAGCTTTCTTT; CDR3: CASTGTGSGVMNTEAFF; size: once; D: TRBD1; V: TRBV19; J: TRBJ1-1
DNA: TGTGCCAGCTCACCGGGACAGGGGGCCCCTAATGAAAAACTGTTTTTT; CDR3: CASSPGQGAPNEKLFF; size: NA; D: TRBD1; V: TRBV9; J: TRBJ1-4
DNA: TGCGCCAGCAGCTTGGGCCAGAATTCACCCCTCCACTTT; CDR3: CASSLGQNSPLHF; size: NA; D: NA; V: TRBV5-1; J: TRBJ1-6
DNA: TGTGCCAGTCGCGAGCAGTACTTC; CDR3: CASREQYF; size: NA; D: NA; V: TRBV21-1; J: TRBJ2-7
DNA: TGTGCCAGCAGCATTAGCGGGGCTAGAGGGGACGAGCAGTACTTC; CDR3: CASSISGARGDEQYF; size: few; D: TRBD2; V: TRBV6-5; J: TRBJ2-7
DNA: TGCGCCCGCAGCCGCGGGGGGGGCGGCGTCACCGGGGAGCTGTTTTTT; CDR3: CARSRGGGGVTGELFF; size: NA; D: TRBD2; V: TRBV5-1; J: TRBJ2-2
DNA: TGTGCCAGCAGCCCGTTTTCACAGGCCGACTATGGCTACACCTTC; CDR3: CASSPFSQADYGYTF; size: NA; D: NA; V: TRBV3-1/TRBV3-2; J: TRBJ1-2
DNA: TGCGCCAGCAGTGCTGGGCCGAATTACGACACTGAAGCTTTCTTT; CDR3: CASSAGPNYDTEAFF; size: once; D: NA; V: TRBV10-1; J: TRBJ1-1
DNA: TGTGCCAGCAGCTTGGGGCCAGGGGGAGAAGAGCAGTACTTC; CDR3: CASSLGPGGEEQYF; size: NA; D: TRBD1; V: TRBV7-2; J: TRBJ2-7
DNA: TGTGCCAGCAGGTTACAGGGGACAGCCTATAATTCACCCCTCCACTTT; CDR3: CASRLQGTAYNSPLHF; size: NA; D: TRBD1; V: TRBV7-8; J: TRBJ1-6
DNA: TGCAGCGTTGAACTGGGGCGAACAACCCTGTACTTC; CDR3: CSVELGRTTLYF; size: few; D: NA; V: TRBV29-1; J: TRBJ2-7
DNA: TGCGCCAGCAGCCCCGGCGGGTTAGCGGGTCGAAGGCGAGAGACCCAGTACTTC; CDR3: CASSPGGLAGRRRETQYF; size: NA; D: TRBD2; V: TRBV4-1; J: TRBJ2-5
DNA: TGCAGCGTTTGGGTTTCAGGACAGGTGTCCTACAATGAGCAGTTCTTC; CDR3: CSVWVSGQVSYNEQFF; size: medium-sized; D: TRBD1; V: TRBV29-1; J: TRBJ2-1
DNA: TGTGCCATCGGGACAGGGGACAGCAATCAGCCCCAGCATTTT; CDR3: CAIGTGDSNQPQHF; size: NA; D: TRBD1; V: TRBV10-3; J: TRBJ1-5
DNA: TGTGCCAGCAGTGACAGTCACGGCAATCAGCCCCAGCATTTT; CDR3: CASSDSHGNQPQHF; size: NA; D: NA; V: TRBV2; J: TRBJ1-5
DNA: TGTGCCAGCAGTGATAGACAGGCCCCGAACTATGGCTACACCTTC; CDR3: CASSDRQAPNYGYTF; size: few; D: NA; V: TRBV6-1; J: TRBJ1-2
DNA: TGTGCCAGCAGTTCGGCGGGATCCATCACCGGGGAGCTGTTTTTT; CDR3: CASSSAGSITGELFF; size: NA; D: NA; V: TRBV6-5; J: TRBJ2-2
DNA: TGTGCCAGCAGCGACAGGGGGCAGGAAGCTTTCTTT; CDR3: CASSDRGQEAFF; size: NA; D: TRBD1; V: TRBV7-6; J: TRBJ1-1
DNA: TGCGCCAGCAGCCTCATTTCCGGGTCCCTCGACGAGTACTTC; CDR3: CASSLISGSLDEYF; size: NA; D: NA; V: TRBV5-1; J: TRBJ2-7
DNA: TGTGCCAGCAGGCCTGGCGGGGGGGCCGGAGATACGCAGTATTTT; CDR3: CASRPGGGAGDTQYF; size: NA; D: TRBD2; V: TRBV6-5; J: TRBJ2-3
DNA: TGTGCCAGCCGGGGAGCCACAGATACGCAGTATTTT; CDR3: CASRGATDTQYF; size: NA; D: NA; V: TRBV2; J: TRBJ2-3
DNA: TGTGCCAGCAGGCAGGGGGCGACGGACACTGAAGCTTTCTTT; CDR3: CASRQGATDTEAFF; size: NA; D: TRBD1; V: TRBV2; J: TRBJ1-1
DNA: TGTGCCAGCACCGGTAACACTGAAGCTTTCTTT; CDR3: CASTGNTEAFF; size: NA; D: NA; V: TRBV12-3/TRBV12-4; J: TRBJ1-1
DNA: TGTGCCAGCAGCCGGACCCGACAGAGCTCCTACAATGAGCAGTTCTTC; CDR3: CASSRTRQSSYNEQFF; size: NA; D: NA; V: TRBV3-1/TRBV3-2; J: TRBJ2-1
DNA: TGTGCCAGCTCAACTCGGAACACTGAAGCTTTCTTT; CDR3: CASSTRNTEAFF; size: NA; D: NA; V: TRBV18; J: TRBJ1-1
DNA: TGTGCCAGCAGCTTAGGCCAGGGGGCGTTATCAGATACGCAGTATTTT; CDR3: CASSLGQGALSDTQYF; size: NA; D: TRBD1; V: TRBV11-2; J: TRBJ2-3
DNA: TGCGCCAGCAGTGAGTCTCGACACTTTAGCAATCAGCCCCAGCATTTT; CDR3: CASSESRHFSNQPQHF; size: NA; D: NA; V: TRBV10-2; J: TRBJ1-5
DNA: TGCGCCAGCAGCCTTACGGGACAGGGGTCCTACGAGCAGTACTTC; CDR3: CASSLTGQGSYEQYF; size: NA; D: TRBD1; V: TRBV4-1; J: TRBJ2-7
DNA: TGTGCCAGCAGCCCCGGTCAGGGGGCGGGGTGGGGCACTGAAGCTTTCTTT; CDR3: CASSPGQGAGWGTEAFF; size: NA; D: TRBD1; V: TRBV7-9; J: TRBJ1-1
DNA: TGTGCCAGCAGTACCGGGACAGGGGTCGGAAACACCATATATTTT; CDR3: CASSTGTGVGNTIYF; size: NA; D: TRBD1; V: TRBV2; J: TRBJ1-3
DNA: TGTGCCAGCAGGCGAGGACAGGGGGGAGAAGCTTTCTTT; CDR3: CASRRGQGGEAFF; size: NA; D: TRBD1; V: TRBV7-2; J: TRBJ1-1